This T cell receptor beta chain was sequenced during a study of T cell responses to AZD1222 COVID-19 vaccine (dated by TCRdb to the early 2020s). About the investigation overall: A total of 240 or so trial participants underwent TCR sequencing, of whom under 220 had received two doses of AZD1222 and about 26 had received two doses of the MenACWY control vaccine. Trial participants were enrolled by age into subgroups of 18-55, 56-69 and 70-plus years, and around 140, 26 and 57 TCR-sequenced participants, respectively, were included in these subgroups.

In light of the paper, this sample's time point label describes: about 28 days (+/-7) after the second vaccine dose. Because spike-specific TCR depth and breadth did not differ between the two schedules, AZD1222 recipients who got a second dose at roughly 4 weeks were pooled with those who got a second dose at roughly 12 weeks. Vaccinee samples came from UK trials COV001 and COV002, including a single-blind randomized controlled phase 2/3 trial of AZD1222 (ChAdOx1 nCoV-19) in healthy adults. For TCRbeta chain sequencing, PBMC samples were collected from trial participants at day 0 and at day 28 after the second dose. The CDR3 regions of human TCRbeta chains were analyzed by immunosequencing. On the study's bioinformatics: TCRs in the repertoires were compared against a reference library of SARS-CoV-2-specific TCRs that had been generated with the MIRA antigen-specificity platform. Breadth was defined as the fraction of unique TCRs that were SARS-CoV-2-associated. Depth was defined as the fraction of total T cells that were SARS-CoV-2-associated. Using the MIRA data, every spike-specific TCR was mapped to the spike region that the TCR reacted to and assigned to either a CD4 or a CD8 class. Log10-transformed breadth and depth values were compared by one-way ANOVA with Sidak's multiple comparisons tests. In TCRdb, the immuneACCESS table is reduced to in-frame sequences with V and J assigned. These tables do not hold every clone; where another copy was compared, an unresolved V gene accounts for under half, and the others remain unexplained. The D gene and trimming were derived from the DNA, and the V and J assignments and clone size from that table. A total of some 190,000 clones appear in this sample, around 90% of them only once. The top ten clonotypes cover around 2% of the sample.

A note on this clone: Which antigen it targets is not known. Per-base quality was not reported, and no clone a single base away is much larger than it.

Taken from cysteine to phenylalanine, the CDR3 has 12 residues. Kept here is only the CDR3 DNA, which spans 36 bases and is read in frame from base 1. Relative to germline, V is 4 bases shorter and J is 5 bases shorter, with 8 bases between their ends. Sequences SGHNT (CDR1) and YYREEE (CDR2) are obtained from the germline V gene (reference sequence). What the authors observed across the whole study: After two AZD1222 doses, spike-specific TCR breadth and depth were significantly higher than at day 0 and than in MenACWY recipients. In the small 56-69-year group, the increase in depth fell short of significance, most likely because of low power. Conclusions about previously exposed vaccinees are limited, since just a handful of AZD1222 recipients were seropositive for SARS-CoV-2 at baseline. Reportedly, almost half of the unique spike-specific TCRs recognized epitopes lying outside the regions that are mutated in the B.1.351 and B.1.1.7 variants. Participants were mostly white British and included more females than males, and it was suggested by the authors that clonal diversity may have been underestimated. Because no day 14 peak-response samples were available, repertoires were characterized only after the peak T cell response. CD4 TCRs associated with the vaccine covered the entire spike protein, and the dominant responses were in regions 160-218 and 743-854.

The source was peripheral blood, collected 28 days after the second AZD1222 dose. The sequence links TRBV5-4 to TRBJ2-3; the D gene assignment is ambiguous. The sequence was obtained from an adult who received the AZD1222 COVID-19 vaccine. The nucleotide sequence is given as TGTGCCAGCAGCCCCATGGGAGATACGCAGTATTTT. Translation gives CASSPMGDTQYF.